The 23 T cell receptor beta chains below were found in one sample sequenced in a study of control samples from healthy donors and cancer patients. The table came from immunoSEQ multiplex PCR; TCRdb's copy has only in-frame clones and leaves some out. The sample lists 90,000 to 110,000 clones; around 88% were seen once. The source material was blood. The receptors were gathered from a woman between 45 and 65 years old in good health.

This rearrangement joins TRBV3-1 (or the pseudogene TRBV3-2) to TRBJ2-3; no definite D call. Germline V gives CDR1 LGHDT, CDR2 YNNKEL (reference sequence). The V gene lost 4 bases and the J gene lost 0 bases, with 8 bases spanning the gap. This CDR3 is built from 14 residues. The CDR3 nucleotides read TGTGCCAGCAGCCCAACCTCTAGCACAGATACGCAGTATTTT. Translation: CASSPTSSTDTQYF.

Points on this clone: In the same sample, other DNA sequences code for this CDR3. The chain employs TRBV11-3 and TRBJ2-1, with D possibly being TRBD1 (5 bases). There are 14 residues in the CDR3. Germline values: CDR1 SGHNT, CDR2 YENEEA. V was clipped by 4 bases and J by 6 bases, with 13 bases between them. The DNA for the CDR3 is TGTGCCAGCAGCTCATCCCTCCAGGGCAATGAGCAGTTCTTC. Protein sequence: CASSSSLQGNEQFF.

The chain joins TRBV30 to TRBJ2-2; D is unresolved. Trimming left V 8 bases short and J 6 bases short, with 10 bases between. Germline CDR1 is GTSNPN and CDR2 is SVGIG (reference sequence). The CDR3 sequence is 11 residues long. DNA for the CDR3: TGTGCCAGACGAGGTGCCGGGGAGCTGTTTTTT. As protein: CARRGAGELFF.

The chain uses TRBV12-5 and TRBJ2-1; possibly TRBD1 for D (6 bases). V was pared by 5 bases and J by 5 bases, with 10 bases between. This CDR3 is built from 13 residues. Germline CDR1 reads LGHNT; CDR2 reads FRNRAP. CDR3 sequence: CASGRGQHNEQFF. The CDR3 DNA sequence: TGTGCTAGTGGTAGAGGACAGCACAATGAGCAGTTCTTC.

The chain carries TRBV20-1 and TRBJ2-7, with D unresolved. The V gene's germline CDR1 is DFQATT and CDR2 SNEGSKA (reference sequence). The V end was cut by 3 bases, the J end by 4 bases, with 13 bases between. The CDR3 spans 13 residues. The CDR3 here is CSASGVLLYEQYF. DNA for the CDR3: TGCAGTGCTAGTGGCGTTTTACTTTACGAGCAGTACTTC.

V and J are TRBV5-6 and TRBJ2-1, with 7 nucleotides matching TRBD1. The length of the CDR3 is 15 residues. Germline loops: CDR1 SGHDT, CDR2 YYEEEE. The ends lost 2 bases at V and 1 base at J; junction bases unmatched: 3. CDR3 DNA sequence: TGTGCCAGCAGCTTCGGACAGGAGTCCTACAATGAGCAGTTCTTC. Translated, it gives CASSFGQESYNEQFF.

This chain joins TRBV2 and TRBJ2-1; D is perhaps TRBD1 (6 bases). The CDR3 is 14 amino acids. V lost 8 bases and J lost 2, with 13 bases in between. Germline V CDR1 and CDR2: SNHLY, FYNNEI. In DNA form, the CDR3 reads TGTGCCAGCCAATTACAGGGCCCCTACAATGAGCAGTTCTTC. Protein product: CASQLQGPYNEQFF.

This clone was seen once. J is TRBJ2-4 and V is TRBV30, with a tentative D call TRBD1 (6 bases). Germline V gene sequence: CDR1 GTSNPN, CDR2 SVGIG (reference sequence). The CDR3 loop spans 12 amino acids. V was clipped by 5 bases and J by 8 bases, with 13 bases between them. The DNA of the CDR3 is TGTGCCTGGGGGACAACCGCGTACATTCAGTACTTC. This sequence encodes CAWGTTAYIQYF. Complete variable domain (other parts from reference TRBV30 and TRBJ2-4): SQTIHQWPATLVQPVGSPLSLECTVEGTSNPNLYWYRQAAGRGLQLLFYSVGIGQISSEVPQNLSASRPQDRQFILSSKKLLLSDSGFYLCAWGTTAYIQYFGAGTRLSVL.

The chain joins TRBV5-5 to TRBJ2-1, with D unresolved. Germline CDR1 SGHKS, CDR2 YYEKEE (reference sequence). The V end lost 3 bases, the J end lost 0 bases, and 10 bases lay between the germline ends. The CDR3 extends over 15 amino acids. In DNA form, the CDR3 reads TGTGCCAGCAGCTCGCCTGAAAGCTCCTACAATGAGCAGTTCTTC. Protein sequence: CASSSPESSYNEQFF.

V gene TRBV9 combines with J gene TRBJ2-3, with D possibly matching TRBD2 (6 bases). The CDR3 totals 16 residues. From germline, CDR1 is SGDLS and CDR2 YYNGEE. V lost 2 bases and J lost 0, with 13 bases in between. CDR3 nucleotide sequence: TGTGCCAGCAGCGTTGCGGGGCCATCTAGCACAGATACGCAGTATTTT. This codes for CASSVAGPSSTDTQYF.

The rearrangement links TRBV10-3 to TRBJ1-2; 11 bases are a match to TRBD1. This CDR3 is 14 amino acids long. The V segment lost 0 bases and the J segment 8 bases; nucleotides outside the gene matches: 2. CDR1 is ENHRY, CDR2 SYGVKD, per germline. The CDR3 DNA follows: TGTGCCATCAGTGAGTCCGGGACAGGGGGGGGCTACACCTTC. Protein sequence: CAISESGTGGGYTF.

The CDR3 reads CASSPEAGARTDTQYF. CDR3 DNA sequence: TGTGCCAGCTCACCAGAAGCGGGGGCGCGCACAGATACGCAGTATTTT. This chain joins TRBV18 and TRBJ2-3; TRBD2 aligns across 8 bases. This CDR3 has 16 amino acids. The trim removed 2 bases at V and 1 base at J, leaving 5 bases unmatched. Germline CDR1 reads KGHSH; CDR2 reads LQKENI.

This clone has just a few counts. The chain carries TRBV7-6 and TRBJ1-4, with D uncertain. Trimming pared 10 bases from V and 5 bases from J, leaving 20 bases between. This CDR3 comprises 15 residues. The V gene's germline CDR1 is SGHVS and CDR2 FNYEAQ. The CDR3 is CATPDHTQLNEKLFF. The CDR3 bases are TGTGCCACCCCTGACCACACGCAACTAAATGAAAAACTGTTTTTT.

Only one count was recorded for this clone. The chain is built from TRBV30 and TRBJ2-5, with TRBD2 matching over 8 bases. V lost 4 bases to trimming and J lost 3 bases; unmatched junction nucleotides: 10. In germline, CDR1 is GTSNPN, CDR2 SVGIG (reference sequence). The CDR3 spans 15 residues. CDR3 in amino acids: CAWTGRASFKETQYF. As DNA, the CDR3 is TGTGCCTGGACCGGGAGGGCCTCGTTCAAAGAGACCCAGTACTTC.

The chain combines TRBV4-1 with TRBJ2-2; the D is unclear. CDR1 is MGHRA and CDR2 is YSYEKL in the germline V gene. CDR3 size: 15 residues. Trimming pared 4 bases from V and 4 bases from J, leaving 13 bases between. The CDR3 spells CASSLVFDSTGELFF. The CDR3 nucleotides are TGCGCCAGCAGCCTGGTCTTCGACTCCACCGGGGAGCTGTTTTTT.

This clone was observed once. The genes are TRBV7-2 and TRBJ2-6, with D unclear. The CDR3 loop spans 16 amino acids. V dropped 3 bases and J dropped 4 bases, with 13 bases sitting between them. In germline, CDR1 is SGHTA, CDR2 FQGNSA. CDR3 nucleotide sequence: TGTGCCAGCAGCTTTTCAAAGGGAAACGGGGCCAACGTCCTGACTTTC. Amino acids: CASSFSKGNGANVLTF.

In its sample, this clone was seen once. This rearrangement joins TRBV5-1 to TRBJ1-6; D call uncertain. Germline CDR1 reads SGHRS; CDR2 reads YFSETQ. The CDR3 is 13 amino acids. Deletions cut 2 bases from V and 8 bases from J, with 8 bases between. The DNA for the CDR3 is TGCGCCAGCAGCTTAATTAAGGATTCACCCCTCCACTTT. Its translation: CASSLIKDSPLHF. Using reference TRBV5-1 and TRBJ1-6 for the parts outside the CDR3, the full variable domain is KAGVTQTPRYLIKTRGQQVTLSCSPISGHRSVSWYQQTPGQGLQFLFEYFSETQRNKGNFPGRFSGRQFSNSRSEMNVSTLELGDSALYLCASSLIKDSPLHFGNGTRLTVT.

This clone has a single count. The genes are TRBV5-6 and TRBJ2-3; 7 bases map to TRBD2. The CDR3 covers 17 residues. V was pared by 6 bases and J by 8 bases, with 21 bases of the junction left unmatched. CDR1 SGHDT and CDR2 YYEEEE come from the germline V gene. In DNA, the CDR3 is TGTGCCAGCACCTACGACCGGACTTCTAAAGGACTAGGTACGCAGTATTTT. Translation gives CASTYDRTSKGLGTQYF.

The CDR3 loop reads CASSYVAGGFQETQYF. The CDR3 DNA reads as TGTGCCAGCAGTTACGTGGCGGGGGGGTTTCAAGAGACCCAGTACTTC. This chain joins TRBV6-5 and TRBJ2-5, with 9 bases matching TRBD2. The germline CDR1 and CDR2 sequences are MNHEY and SVGAGI. The CDR3 length is 16 residues. The J segment lost 2 bases and the V segment lost 2 bases, leaving 6 bases of the junction unmatched.

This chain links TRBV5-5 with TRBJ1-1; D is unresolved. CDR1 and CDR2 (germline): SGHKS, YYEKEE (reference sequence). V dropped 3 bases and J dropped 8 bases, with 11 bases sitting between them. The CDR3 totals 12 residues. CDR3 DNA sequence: TGTGCCAGCAGCTGGGTGGGAAGGGAAGCTTTCTTT. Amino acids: CASSWVGREAFF.

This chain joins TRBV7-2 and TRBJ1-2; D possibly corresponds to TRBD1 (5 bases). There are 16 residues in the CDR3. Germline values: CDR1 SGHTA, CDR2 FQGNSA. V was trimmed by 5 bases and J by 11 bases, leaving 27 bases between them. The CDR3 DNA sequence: TGTGCCAGCAGCCCAGGGACGTCCCGGGGAATTTCGTCGTACACCTTC. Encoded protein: CASSPGTSRGISSYTF.

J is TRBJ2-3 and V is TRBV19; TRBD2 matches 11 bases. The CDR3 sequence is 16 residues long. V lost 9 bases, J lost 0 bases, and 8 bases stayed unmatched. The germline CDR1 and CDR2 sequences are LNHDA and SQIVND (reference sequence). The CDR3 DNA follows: TGTGCCAGCACCTCCTTAGCGGGGGGGAGCACAGATACGCAGTATTTT. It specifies CASTSLAGGSTDTQYF.

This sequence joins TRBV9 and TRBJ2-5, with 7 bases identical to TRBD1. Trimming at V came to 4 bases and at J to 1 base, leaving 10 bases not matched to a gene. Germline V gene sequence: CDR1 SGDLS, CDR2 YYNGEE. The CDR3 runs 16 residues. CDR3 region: CASSPRTGMIQETQYF. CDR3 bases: TGTGCCAGCAGCCCCCGGACAGGAATGATCCAAGAGACCCAGTACTTC.